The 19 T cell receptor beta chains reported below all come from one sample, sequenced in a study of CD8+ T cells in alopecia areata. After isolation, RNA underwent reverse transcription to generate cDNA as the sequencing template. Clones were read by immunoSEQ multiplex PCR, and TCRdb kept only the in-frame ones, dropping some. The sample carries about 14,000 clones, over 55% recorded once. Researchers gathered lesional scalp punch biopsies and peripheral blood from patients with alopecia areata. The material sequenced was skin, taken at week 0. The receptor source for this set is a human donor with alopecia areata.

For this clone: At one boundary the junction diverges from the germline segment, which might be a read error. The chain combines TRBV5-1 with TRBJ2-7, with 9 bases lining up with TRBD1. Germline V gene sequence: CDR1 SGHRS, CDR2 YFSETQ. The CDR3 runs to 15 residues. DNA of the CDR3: TGCGCCAGCACCTTGGGGGGGACAGGGTCCTACGAGCAGTACTTC. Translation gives CASTLGGTGSYEQYF.

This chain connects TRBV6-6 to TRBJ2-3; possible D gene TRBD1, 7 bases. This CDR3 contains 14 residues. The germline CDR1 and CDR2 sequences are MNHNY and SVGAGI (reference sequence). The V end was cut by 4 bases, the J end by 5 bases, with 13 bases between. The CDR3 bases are TGTGCCAGCAGTTGGCGACAGGGACTAGATACGCAGTATTTT. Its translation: CASSWRQGLDTQYF.

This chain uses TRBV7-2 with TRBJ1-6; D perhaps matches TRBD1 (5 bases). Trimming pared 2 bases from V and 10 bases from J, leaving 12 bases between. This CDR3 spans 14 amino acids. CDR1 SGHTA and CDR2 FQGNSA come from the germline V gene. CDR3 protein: CASSLPGPGSPLHF. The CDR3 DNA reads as TGTGCCAGCAGCTTACCTGGGCCAGGGTCACCCCTCCACTTT.

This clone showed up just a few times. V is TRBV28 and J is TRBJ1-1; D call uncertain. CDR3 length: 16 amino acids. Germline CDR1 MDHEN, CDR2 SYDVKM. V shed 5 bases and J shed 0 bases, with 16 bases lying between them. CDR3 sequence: CASSGGTAHMNTEAFF. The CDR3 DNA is TGTGCCAGCAGTGGCGGTACAGCCCACATGAACACTGAAGCTTTCTTT.

DNA for the CDR3: TGTGCCAGCAGCTCATCGGACCGGACAGGGAACTATGGCTACACCTTC. Translation: CASSSSDRTGNYGYTF. V usage is TRBV7-2 and J usage is TRBJ1-2; 8 bases align to TRBD1. CDR3 length: 16 amino acids. V shed 4 bases and J 2 bases; nucleotides not matched to a gene: 9. Germline V gene sequence: CDR1 SGHTA, CDR2 FQGNSA.

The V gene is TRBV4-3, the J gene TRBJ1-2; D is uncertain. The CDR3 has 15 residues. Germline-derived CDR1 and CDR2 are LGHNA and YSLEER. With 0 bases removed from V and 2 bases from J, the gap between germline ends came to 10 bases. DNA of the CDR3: TGCGCCAGCAGCCAAGATATTGTACAAAACTATGGCTACACCTTC. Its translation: CASSQDIVQNYGYTF.

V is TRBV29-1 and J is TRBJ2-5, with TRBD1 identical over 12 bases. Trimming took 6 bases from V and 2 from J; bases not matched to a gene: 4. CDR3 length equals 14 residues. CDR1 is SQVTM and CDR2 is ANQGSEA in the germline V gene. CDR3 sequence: CSVWDRGLQETQYF. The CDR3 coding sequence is TGCAGCGTATGGGACAGGGGGCTTCAAGAGACCCAGTACTTC.

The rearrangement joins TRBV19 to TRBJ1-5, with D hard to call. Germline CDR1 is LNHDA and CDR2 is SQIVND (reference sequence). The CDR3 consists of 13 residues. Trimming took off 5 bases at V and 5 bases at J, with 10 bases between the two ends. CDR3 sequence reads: CASSRGDYQPQHF. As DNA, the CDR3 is TGTGCCAGTAGTCGTGGGGATTATCAGCCCCAGCATTTT.

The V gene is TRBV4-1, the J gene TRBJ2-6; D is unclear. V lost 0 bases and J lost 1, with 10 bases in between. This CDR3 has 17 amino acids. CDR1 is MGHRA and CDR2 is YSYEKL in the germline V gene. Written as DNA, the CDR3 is TGCGCCAGCAGCCAAGACGCAGGACCATCTGGGGCCAACGTCCTGACTTTC. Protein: CASSQDAGPSGANVLTF.

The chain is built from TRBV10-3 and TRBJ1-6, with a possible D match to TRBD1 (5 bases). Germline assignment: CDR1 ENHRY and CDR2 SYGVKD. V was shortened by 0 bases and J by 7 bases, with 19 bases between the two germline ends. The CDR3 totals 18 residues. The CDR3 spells CAISESSGTRHPNSPLHF. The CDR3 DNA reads TGTGCCATCAGTGAGTCATCAGGGACTCGGCACCCCAATTCACCCCTCCACTTT.

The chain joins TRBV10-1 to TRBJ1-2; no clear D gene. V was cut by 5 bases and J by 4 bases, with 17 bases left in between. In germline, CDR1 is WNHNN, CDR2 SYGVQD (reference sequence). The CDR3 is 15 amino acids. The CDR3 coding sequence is TGCGCCAGCAGTAAAAATCCGCGAAAGACCTATGGCTACACCTTC. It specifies CASSKNPRKTYGYTF.

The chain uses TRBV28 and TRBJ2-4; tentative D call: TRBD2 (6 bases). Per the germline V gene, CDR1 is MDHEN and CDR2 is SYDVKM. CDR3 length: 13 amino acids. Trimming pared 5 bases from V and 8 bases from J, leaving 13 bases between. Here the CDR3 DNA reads TGTGCCAGCAGTCCGACGTGGGGGGACATTCAGTACTTC. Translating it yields CASSPTWGDIQYF.

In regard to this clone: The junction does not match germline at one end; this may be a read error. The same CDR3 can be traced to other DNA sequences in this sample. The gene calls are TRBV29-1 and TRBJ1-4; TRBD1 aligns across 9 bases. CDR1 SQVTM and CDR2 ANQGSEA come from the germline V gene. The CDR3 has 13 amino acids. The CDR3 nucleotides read TGCAGCGTTTTATTACAGGGGGCTGAAAAGCTGTTTTTT. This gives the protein CSVLLQGAEKLFF.

CDR3 amino acids: CAWRDRNLAKNIQYF. In DNA, the CDR3 is TGTGCCTGGAGGGACAGAAATCTAGCCAAAAACATTCAGTACTTC. The rearrangement uses TRBV30 and TRBJ2-4; D might be TRBD1 (6 bases). Between the trimmed V and J ends, which lost 3 bases and 0 bases, there was a span of 12 bases. The germline gives CDR1 GTSNPN, CDR2 SVGIG (reference sequence). CDR3 size: 15 residues.

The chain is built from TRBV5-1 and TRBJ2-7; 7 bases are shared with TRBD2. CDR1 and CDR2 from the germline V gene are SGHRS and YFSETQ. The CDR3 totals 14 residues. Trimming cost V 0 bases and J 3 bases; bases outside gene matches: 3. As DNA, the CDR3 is TGCGCCAGCAGCTTGGGGACTAGTGTCTACGAGCAGTACTTC. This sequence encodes CASSLGTSVYEQYF. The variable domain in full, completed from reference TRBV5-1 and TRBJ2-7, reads KAGVTQTPRYLIKTRGQQVTLSCSPISGHRSVSWYQQTPGQGLQFLFEYFSETQRNKGNFPGRFSGRQFSNSRSEMNVSTLELGDSALYLCASSLGTSVYEQYFGPGTRLTVT.

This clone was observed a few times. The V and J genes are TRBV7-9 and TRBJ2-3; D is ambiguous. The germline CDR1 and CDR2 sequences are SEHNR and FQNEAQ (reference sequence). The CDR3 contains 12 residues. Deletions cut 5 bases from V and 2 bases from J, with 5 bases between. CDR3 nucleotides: TGTGCCAGCAGCGAAAACACAGATACGCAGTATTTT. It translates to CASSENTDTQYF.

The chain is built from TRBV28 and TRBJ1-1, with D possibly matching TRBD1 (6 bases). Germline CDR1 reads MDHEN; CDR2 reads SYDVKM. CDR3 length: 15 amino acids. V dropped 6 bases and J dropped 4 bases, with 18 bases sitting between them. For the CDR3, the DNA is TGTGCCAGCAGGCCTCAACAGGGTGCGGGCACTGAAGCTTTCTTT. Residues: CASRPQQGAGTEAFF.

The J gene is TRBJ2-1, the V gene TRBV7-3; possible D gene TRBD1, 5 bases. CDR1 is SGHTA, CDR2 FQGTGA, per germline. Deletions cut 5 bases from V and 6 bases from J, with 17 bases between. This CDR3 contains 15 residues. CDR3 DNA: TGTGCCAGCAGCCAAACGAAGGGGCGAAGCAATGAGCAGTTCTTC. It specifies CASSQTKGRSNEQFF. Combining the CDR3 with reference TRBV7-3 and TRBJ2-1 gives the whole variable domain GAGVSQTPSNKVTEKGKYVELRCDPISGHTALYWYRQSLGQGPEFLIYFQGTGAADDSGLPNDRFFAVRPEGSVSTLKIQRTERGDSAVYLCASSQTKGRSNEQFFGPGTRLTVL.

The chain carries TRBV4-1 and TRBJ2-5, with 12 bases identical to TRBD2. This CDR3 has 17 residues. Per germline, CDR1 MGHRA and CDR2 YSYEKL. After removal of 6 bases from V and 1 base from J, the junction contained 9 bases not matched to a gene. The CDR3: CASSPRTSGGPQETQYF. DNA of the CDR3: TGCGCCAGCAGTCCTCGTACTAGCGGGGGGCCCCAAGAGACCCAGTACTTC.